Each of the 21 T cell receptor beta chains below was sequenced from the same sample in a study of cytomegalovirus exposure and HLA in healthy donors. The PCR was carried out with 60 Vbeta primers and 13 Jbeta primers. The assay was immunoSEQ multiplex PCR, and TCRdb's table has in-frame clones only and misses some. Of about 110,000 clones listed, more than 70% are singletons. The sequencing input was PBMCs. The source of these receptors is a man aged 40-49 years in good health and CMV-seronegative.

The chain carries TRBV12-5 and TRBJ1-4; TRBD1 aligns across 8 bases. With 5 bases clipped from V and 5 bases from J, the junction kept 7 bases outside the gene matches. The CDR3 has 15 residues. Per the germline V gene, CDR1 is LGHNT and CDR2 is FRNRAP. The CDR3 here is CASGPGGRTNEKLFF. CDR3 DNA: TGTGCTAGTGGTCCAGGGGGCAGGACCAATGAAAAACTGTTTTTT.

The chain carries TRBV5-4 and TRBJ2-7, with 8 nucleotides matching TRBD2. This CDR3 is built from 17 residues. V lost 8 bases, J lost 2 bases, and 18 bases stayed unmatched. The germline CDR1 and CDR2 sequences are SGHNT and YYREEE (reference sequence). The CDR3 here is CARTVAFGGGYPYEQYF. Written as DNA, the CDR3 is TGTGCCAGGACCGTTGCCTTCGGGGGGGGTTACCCCTACGAGCAGTACTTC. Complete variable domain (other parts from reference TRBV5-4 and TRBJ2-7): ETGVTQSPTHLIKTRGQQVTLRCSSQSGHNTVSWYQQALGQGPQFIFQYYREEENGRGNFPPRFSGLQFPNYSSELNVNALELDDSALYLCARTVAFGGGYPYEQYFGPGTRLTVT.

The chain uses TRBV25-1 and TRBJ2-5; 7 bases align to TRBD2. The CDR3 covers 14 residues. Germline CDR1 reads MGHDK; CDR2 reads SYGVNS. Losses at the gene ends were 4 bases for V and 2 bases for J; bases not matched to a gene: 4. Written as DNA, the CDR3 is TGTGCCAGCAGTGCCAGCGGGGTACAAGAGACCCAGTACTTC. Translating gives CASSASGVQETQYF.

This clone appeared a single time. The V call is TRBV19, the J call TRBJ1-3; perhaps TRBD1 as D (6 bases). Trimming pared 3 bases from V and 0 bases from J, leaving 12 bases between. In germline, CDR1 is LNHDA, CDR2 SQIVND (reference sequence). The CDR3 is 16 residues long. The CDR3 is CASSIRGAVSGNTIYF. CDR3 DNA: TGTGCCAGTAGTATCCGGGGGGCCGTCTCTGGAAACACCATATATTTT.

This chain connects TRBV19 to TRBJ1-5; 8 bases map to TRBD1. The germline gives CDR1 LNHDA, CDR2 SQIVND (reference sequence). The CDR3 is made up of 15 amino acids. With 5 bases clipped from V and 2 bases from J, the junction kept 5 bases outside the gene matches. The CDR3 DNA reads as TGTGCCAGTAGTTCCGGACAGGGAGGCAATCAGCCCCAGCATTTT. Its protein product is CASSSGQGGNQPQHF.

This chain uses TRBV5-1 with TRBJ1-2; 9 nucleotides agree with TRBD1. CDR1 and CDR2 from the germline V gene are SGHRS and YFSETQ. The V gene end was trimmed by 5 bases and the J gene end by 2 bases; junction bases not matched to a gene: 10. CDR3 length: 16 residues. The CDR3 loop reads CASREGIGQGNYGYTF. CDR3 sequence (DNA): TGCGCCAGCAGGGAGGGGATCGGACAGGGGAACTATGGCTACACCTTC.

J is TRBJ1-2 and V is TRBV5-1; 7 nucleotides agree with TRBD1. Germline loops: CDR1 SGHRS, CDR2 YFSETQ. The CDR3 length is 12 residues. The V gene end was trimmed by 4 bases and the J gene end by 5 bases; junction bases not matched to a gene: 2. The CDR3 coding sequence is TGCGCCAGCAGCCCGACAGGGTATGGCTACACCTTC. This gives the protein CASSPTGYGYTF.

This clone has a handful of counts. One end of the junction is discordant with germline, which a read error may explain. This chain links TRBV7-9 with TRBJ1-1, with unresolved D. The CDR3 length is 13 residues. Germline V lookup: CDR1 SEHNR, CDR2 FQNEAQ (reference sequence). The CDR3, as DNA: TGTTCCAGCAGCTTAGTCGACCCCCGCGGAGCTTTCTTT. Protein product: CSSSLVDPRGAFF.

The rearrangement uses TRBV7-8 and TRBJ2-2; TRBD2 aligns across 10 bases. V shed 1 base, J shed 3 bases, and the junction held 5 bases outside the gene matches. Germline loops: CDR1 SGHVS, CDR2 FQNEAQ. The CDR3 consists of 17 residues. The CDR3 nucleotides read TGTGCCAGCAGCTTAGTGGTTACTAGCGGGGACACCGGGGAGCTGTTTTTT. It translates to CASSLVVTSGDTGELFF.

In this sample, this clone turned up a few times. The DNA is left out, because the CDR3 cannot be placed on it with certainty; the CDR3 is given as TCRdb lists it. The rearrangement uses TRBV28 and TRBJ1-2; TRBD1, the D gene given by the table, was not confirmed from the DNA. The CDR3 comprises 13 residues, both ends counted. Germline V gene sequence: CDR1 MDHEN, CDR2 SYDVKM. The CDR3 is CASSLVGQGSHTF.

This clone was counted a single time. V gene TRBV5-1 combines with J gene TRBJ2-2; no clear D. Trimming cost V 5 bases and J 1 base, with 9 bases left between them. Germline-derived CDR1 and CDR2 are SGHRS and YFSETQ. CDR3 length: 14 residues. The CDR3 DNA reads TGCGCCAGCAGACGACAACAGAACACCGGGGAGCTGTTTTTT. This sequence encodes CASRRQQNTGELFF.

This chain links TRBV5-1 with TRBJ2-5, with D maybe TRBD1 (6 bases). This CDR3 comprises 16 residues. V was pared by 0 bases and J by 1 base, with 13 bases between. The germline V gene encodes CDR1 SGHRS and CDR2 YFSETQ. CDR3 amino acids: CASSLVPGVIQETQYF. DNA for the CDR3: TGCGCCAGCAGCTTGGTCCCAGGGGTTATCCAAGAGACCCAGTACTTC.

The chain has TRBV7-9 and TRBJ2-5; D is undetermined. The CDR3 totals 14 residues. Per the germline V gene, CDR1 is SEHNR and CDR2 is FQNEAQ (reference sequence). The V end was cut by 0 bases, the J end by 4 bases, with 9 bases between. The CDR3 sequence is CASSLASRIETQYF. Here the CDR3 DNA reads TGTGCCAGCAGCTTAGCATCCAGGATAGAGACCCAGTACTTC. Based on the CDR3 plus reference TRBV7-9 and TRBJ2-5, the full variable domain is DTGVSQNPRHKITKRGQNVTFRCDPISEHNRLYWYRQTLGQGPEFLTYFQNEAQLEKSRLLSDRFSAERPKGSFSTLEIQRTEQGDSAMYLCASSLASRIETQYFGPGTRLLVL.

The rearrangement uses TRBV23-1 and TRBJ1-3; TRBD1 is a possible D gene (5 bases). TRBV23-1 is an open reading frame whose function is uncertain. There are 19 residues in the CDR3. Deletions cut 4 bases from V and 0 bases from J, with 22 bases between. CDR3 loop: CASSLGRDHLEPSGNTIYF. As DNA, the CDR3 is TGCGCCAGCAGTCTTGGGCGGGACCACTTAGAACCCTCTGGAAACACCATATATTTT.

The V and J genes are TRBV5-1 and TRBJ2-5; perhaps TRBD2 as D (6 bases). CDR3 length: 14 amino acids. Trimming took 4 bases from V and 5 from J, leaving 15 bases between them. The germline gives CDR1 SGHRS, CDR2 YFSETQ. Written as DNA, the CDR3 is TGCGCCAGCAGCCCAGTCGGGGGTGGGGAGACCCAGTACTTC. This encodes CASSPVGGGETQYF.

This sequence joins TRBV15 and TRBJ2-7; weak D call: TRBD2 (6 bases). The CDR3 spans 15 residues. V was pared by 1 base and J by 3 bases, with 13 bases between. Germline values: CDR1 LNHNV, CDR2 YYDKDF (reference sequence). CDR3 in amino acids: CATSRGWGEFYEQYF. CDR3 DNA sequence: TGTGCCACCAGCAGAGGGTGGGGGGAATTCTACGAGCAGTACTTC. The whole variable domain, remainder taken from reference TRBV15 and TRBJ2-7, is DAMVIQNPRYQVTQFGKPVTLSCSQTLNHNVMYWYQQKSSQAPKLLFHYYDKDFNNEADTPDNFQSRRPNTSFCFLDIRSPGLGDTAMYLCATSRGWGEFYEQYFGPGTRLTVT.

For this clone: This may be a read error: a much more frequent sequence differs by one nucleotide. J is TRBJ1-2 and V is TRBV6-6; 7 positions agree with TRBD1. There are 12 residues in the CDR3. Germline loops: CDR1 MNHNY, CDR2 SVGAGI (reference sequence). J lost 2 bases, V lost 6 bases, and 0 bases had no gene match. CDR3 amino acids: CASRQGNYGYTF. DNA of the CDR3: TGTGCCAGCAGACAGGGGAACTATGGCTACACCTTC.

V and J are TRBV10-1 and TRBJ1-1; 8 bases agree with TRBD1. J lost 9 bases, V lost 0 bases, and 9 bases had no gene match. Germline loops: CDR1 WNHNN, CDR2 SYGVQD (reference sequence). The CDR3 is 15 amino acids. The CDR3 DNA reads TGCGCCAGCAGTGAGTCGCGGGGACAGGTATCGAAAGCTTTCTTT. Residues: CASSESRGQVSKAFF.

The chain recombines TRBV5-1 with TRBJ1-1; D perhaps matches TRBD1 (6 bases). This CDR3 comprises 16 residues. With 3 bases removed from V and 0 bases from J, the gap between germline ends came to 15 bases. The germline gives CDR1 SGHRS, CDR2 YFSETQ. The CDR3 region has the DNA TGCGCCAGCAGCTCTACGGGCGGACAGTTGAACACTGAAGCTTTCTTT. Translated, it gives CASSSTGGQLNTEAFF.

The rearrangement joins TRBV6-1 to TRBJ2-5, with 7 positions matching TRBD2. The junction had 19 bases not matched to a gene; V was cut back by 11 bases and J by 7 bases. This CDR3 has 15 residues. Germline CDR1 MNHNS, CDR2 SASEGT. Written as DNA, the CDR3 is TGTGCCTCAATCCCGACCGGTAGCGGGTCGGGGACCCAGTACTTC. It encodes CASIPTGSGSGTQYF.

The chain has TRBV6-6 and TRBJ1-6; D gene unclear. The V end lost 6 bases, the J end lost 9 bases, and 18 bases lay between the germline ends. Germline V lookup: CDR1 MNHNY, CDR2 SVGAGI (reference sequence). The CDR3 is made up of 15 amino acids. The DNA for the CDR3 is TGTGCCAGCAGCCGCGGTAATCGTCCGGGTTCACCCCTCCACTTT. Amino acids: CASSRGNRPGSPLHF.